These 18 T cell receptor beta chains were sequenced from one sample in a study of blood T cell repertoires in COVID-19. Clones were sequenced by immunoSEQ multiplex PCR, and TCRdb holds only the in-frame ones, with some missing. This table holds some 200,000 clones, about 86% found once. The sample consisted of peripheral blood. Receptor source: a woman aged 55-70 years with acute or convalescent COVID-19.

The chain couples TRBV5-6 to TRBJ1-2, with 7 bases identical to TRBD1. J gave up 6 bases and V 2 bases, and 7 bases lay outside the gene matches. This CDR3 contains 14 residues. Germline V gene lookup returns CDR1 SGHDT and CDR2 YYEEEE. As DNA, the CDR3 is TGTGCCAGCAGCTTTTCGACAGGGAGTCATGGCTACACCTTC. Its translation: CASSFSTGSHGYTF.

This chain connects TRBV6-2 or TRBV6-3 to TRBJ1-2, with D perhaps TRBD1 (5 bases). Germline V CDR1 and CDR2: MNHEY, SVGEGT. V dropped 3 bases and J dropped 5 bases, with 19 bases sitting between them. The CDR3 has 16 amino acids. The CDR3 loop reads CASSYRRGANLYGYTF. The DNA of the CDR3 is TGTGCCAGCAGTTATCGGAGGGGCGCGAATTTGTATGGCTACACCTTC.

The chain recombines TRBV3-1 (or the pseudogene TRBV3-2) with TRBJ2-2; TRBD2 agrees at 8 bases. This CDR3 is built from 16 residues. Trimming took 0 bases from V and 4 from J; bases not matched to a gene: 4. The germline CDR1 and CDR2 sequences are LGHDT and YNNKEL (reference sequence). The CDR3 loop is CASSQERLAGTGELFF. The CDR3 nucleotides are TGTGCCAGCAGCCAAGAAAGGCTAGCGGGCACCGGGGAGCTGTTTTTT.

The chain couples TRBV5-1 to TRBJ1-2, with 8 nucleotides matching TRBD1. The CDR3 totals 15 residues. The germline CDR1 and CDR2 sequences are SGHRS and YFSETQ. V dropped 2 bases and J dropped 3; count of bases not matched to a gene: 6. CDR3 in amino acids: CASSLRTGRDYGYTF. The CDR3 DNA reads TGCGCCAGCAGCTTACGGACAGGGAGAGACTATGGCTACACCTTC.

J is TRBJ1-6 and V is TRBV19; TRBD1 might be the D (5 bases). Germline lookup yields CDR1 LNHDA and CDR2 SQIVND (reference sequence). V lost 7 bases to trimming and J lost 7 bases, with 26 bases between them. The CDR3 runs to 18 residues. CDR3 in amino acids: CASTSGPPWQGSNSPLHF. CDR3 in DNA: TGTGCCAGTACCTCCGGCCCTCCATGGCAGGGCAGCAATTCACCCCTCCACTTT.

The chain employs TRBV15 and TRBJ2-1; D might be TRBD2 (6 bases). This CDR3 contains 14 residues. Germline values: CDR1 LNHNV, CDR2 YYDKDF (reference sequence). V gave up 5 bases and J gave up 2 bases, with 10 bases separating them. CDR3 loop: CATSQTGAYNEQFF. Written as DNA, the CDR3 is TGTGCCACCAGCCAGACGGGGGCCTACAATGAGCAGTTCTTC.

This clone appeared once. The chain joins TRBV27 to TRBJ2-7; 10 nucleotides agree with TRBD1. The CDR3 runs 15 residues. Germline CDR1 reads MNHEY; CDR2 reads SMNVEV (reference sequence). V was pared by 6 bases and J by 3 bases, with 8 bases of the junction left unmatched. The CDR3 loop reads CASRRRDRGIYEQYF. The CDR3, as DNA: TGTGCCAGCAGAAGAAGGGACAGGGGTATCTACGAGCAGTACTTC.

The chain links TRBV18 to TRBJ2-7; 10 nucleotides agree with TRBD1. Germline V gene data show CDR1 as KGHSH and CDR2 as LQKENI. Trimming took 3 bases from V and 7 from J; bases not matched to a gene: 9. This CDR3 comprises 15 residues. The CDR3 region has the DNA TGTGCCAGCTCACCCGGGACAGGGGCATTAGTGGAGCAGTACTTC. Translated, it gives CASSPGTGALVEQYF.

V and J are TRBV14 and TRBJ1-1, with no clear D. V was trimmed by 1 base and J by 5 bases, leaving 8 bases between them. CDR3 length equals 13 residues. Germline CDR1 and CDR2: SGHDN and FVKESK. CDR3 DNA sequence: TGTGCCAGCAGCCAAGGCCGGGTGACTGAAGCTTTCTTT. Amino acids: CASSQGRVTEAFF.

The chain has TRBV20-1 and TRBJ1-1, with D possibly being TRBD1 (5 bases). The CDR3 totals 12 residues. V gave up 3 bases and J gave up 4 bases, with 9 bases separating them. Germline V gene lookup returns CDR1 DFQATT and CDR2 SNEGSKA (reference sequence). The CDR3 DNA follows: TGCAGTGCTAGTAGGGGTGCCACTGAAGCTTTCTTT. It is translated as CSASRGATEAFF.

V gene TRBV6-1 combines with J gene TRBJ2-2, with D tentatively TRBD1 (6 bases). The CDR3 runs to 15 residues. Germline loops: CDR1 MNHNS, CDR2 SASEGT. Trimming stripped 1 base from V and 3 bases from J, with 9 bases between. CDR3 DNA sequence: TGTGCCAGCAGTGAAGATGCAGGGGACACCGGGGAGCTGTTTTTT. It codes for CASSEDAGDTGELFF.

V is TRBV4-3 and J is TRBJ1-2; D is unresolved. The CDR3 totals 14 residues. In germline, CDR1 is LGHNA, CDR2 YSLEER. Trimming pared 6 bases from V and 4 bases from J, leaving 15 bases between. CDR3 sequence: CASSPMSGVYGYTF. CDR3 bases: TGCGCCAGCAGTCCCATGAGTGGAGTCTATGGCTACACCTTC.

Comment on this clone: Distinct nucleotide sequences in the sample also encode this CDR3. The chain recombines TRBV7-9 with TRBJ1-5, with a possible D match to TRBD1 (5 bases). This CDR3 contains 16 residues. Trimming cost V 0 bases and J 0 bases, with 9 bases left between them. CDR1 is SEHNR, CDR2 FQNEAQ, per germline (reference sequence). In DNA form, the CDR3 reads TGTGCCAGCAGCTTAGCGGCAGGGCCTAGCAATCAGCCCCAGCATTTT. Protein: CASSLAAGPSNQPQHF.

This clone was recorded only once. The chain has TRBV7-2 and TRBJ1-2; no firm D call. The V gene's germline CDR1 is SGHTA and CDR2 FQGNSA. The CDR3 has 14 residues. Trimming took off 1 base at V and 3 bases at J, with 9 bases between the two ends. CDR3 protein: CASSLDPVYYGYTF. The DNA for the CDR3 is TGTGCCAGCAGCTTAGACCCGGTATACTATGGCTACACCTTC.

This clone appeared once. V usage is TRBV9 and J usage is TRBJ1-2; 7 bases match TRBD1. The length of the CDR3 is 14 residues. Germline CDR1 reads SGDLS; CDR2 reads YYNGEE. The trim removed 0 bases at V and 2 bases at J, leaving 1 base unmatched. This CDR3 is CASSVGGQNYGYTF. DNA for the CDR3: TGTGCCAGCAGCGTAGGGGGACAGAACTATGGCTACACCTTC.

J is TRBJ1-1 and V is TRBV19; no definite D call. V dropped 7 bases and J dropped 1 base, with 13 bases sitting between them. CDR3 size: 14 residues. Looked up from germline, CDR1 is LNHDA and CDR2 is SQIVND (reference sequence). CDR3 protein: CASKPYEGNTEAFF. As DNA, the CDR3 is TGTGCCAGTAAACCCTACGAGGGGAACACTGAAGCTTTCTTT. The whole variable domain, filled in from reference TRBV19 and TRBJ1-1, reads DGGITQSPKYLFRKEGQNVTLSCEQNLNHDAMYWYRQDPGQGLRLIYYSQIVNDFQKGDIAEGYSVSREKKESFPLTVTSAQKNPTAFYLCASKPYEGNTEAFFGQGTRLTVV.

This clone was counted only a few times. This sequence joins TRBV28 and TRBJ1-1; TRBD1 aligns across 7 bases. This CDR3 has 15 residues. Trimming took 5 bases from V and 2 from J; bases not matched to a gene: 8. Looked up from germline, CDR1 is MDHEN and CDR2 is SYDVKM. The CDR3 sequence is CASSPLTGRNTEAFF. The DNA for the CDR3 is TGTGCCAGCAGTCCACTGACAGGGAGAAACACTGAAGCTTTCTTT.

Here the CDR3 reads CASRPAGRAASHEQFF. CDR3 in DNA: TGTGCCAGCCGCCCCGCCGGGCGGGCTGCCAGCCATGAGCAGTTCTTC. The V gene is TRBV7-8, the J gene TRBJ2-1, with D perhaps TRBD2 (5 bases). Trimming stripped 8 bases from V and 8 bases from J, with 25 bases between. The CDR3 is made up of 16 amino acids. CDR1 is SGHVS and CDR2 is FQNEAQ in the germline V gene.